This TCR beta chain was recovered during a study of cytomegalovirus exposure and HLA in healthy donors. Sequenced by immunoSEQ multiplex PCR; TCRdb stores in-frame clones only, minus some. Here the sample spans tens of thousands of clones, 94% being singletons. The sample holds a few counts of this clone. Antigen unknown. Broader study findings: The study flagged about 160 TCR beta chains as cytomegalovirus-associated.

CDR1 is SGDLS, CDR2 YYNGEE, per germline. V lost 0 bases to trimming and J lost 8 bases; unmatched junction nucleotides: 7. This CDR3 is 15 amino acids long. A roughly 120-subject validation cohort, separate from the approximately 700-subject first cohort, supplied the donors. Source material: PBMCs. The chain couples TRBV9 to TRBJ1-2; 10 bases are shared with TRBD1. The TCR originated in a woman between 18 and 29 years old in good health and CMV-seropositive. Here the CDR3 DNA reads TGTGCCAGCAGCGTAGTTCGGGACAGGGGAAGCGGCTACACCTTC. Encoded protein: CASSVVRDRGSGYTF.